This T cell receptor beta chain was sequenced for a study of T-cell reconstitution after alpha-beta-depleted transplantation in children. This clonotype was detected ten times or more. Unique molecular identifiers were used in preparing the TCRbeta library. TCRdb fed the PCR reads into MiXCR, producing one record per CDR3 protein. The table has 230,000 or so distinct CDR3 sequences, 9.5% to 15% seen once. The TCR comes from a human donor who donated a stem cell graft to a child with acute lymphoblastic leukemia. Sequences were derived from PBMCs from the stem cell graft donor, sampled from the stem cell graft.

The CDR3 DNA reads as TGTGCCAGCAGCCCAGGGGAGGCCAAAAACATTCAGTACTTC. Protein sequence: CASSPGEAKNIQYF. The genes are TRBV5-4 and TRBJ2-4, with D maybe TRBD1 (6 bases). Germline V CDR1 and CDR2: SGHNT, YYREEE (reference sequence). The CDR3 contains 14 residues. Trimming took off 4 bases at V and 1 base at J, with 9 bases between the two ends.